The sequence of this T cell receptor (beta chain) was determined in a study of post-analysis software for immune sequencing data. To note about this clonotype: Antigen: not known.

TCR beta cDNA libraries included unique molecular identifiers. Via MiXCR, TCRdb re-called the PCR reads, giving one row per CDR3 protein. The sample has roughly 800,000 distinct CDR3 sequences; about 43% are singletons. Regarding the study as a whole: In patients, TRBV5-6, TRBV5-1 and TRBV20-1 belonged to five TRBV segments found more frequently than in controls. Normalized Chao1 diversity was significantly reduced in patients versus controls.

The germline V gene has CDR1 SQVTM and CDR2 ANQGSEA. V was clipped by 7 bases and J by 5 bases, with 26 bases between them. The length of the CDR3 is 16 residues. Sequencing was done on a sample of blood. The receptor was derived from a girl aged 5-17 years with multiple sclerosis. The chain couples TRBV29-1 to TRBJ1-1, with a weak D call TRBD1 (5 bases). The CDR3, as DNA: TGCAGCGCTGGATCCCAGGGAGGGGCGATGGCTACTGAAGCTTTCTTT. Translating gives CSAGSQGGAMATEAFF.